This paragraph reports one T cell receptor beta chain. This clonotype was seen at least ten times. No cognate antigen has been identified for it. Per-base qualities were not stored, and no clone one base away is much larger. Including the terminal cysteine and phenylalanine, the CDR3 comprises 14 residues. The CDR3 DNA has 42 bases and is translated from base 1. CDR1 and CDR2 are drawn from the germline V gene (reference sequence): DFQATT, SNEGSKA. A distance of 12 bases separates the germline ends of V and J, which lose 0 bases and 3 bases respectively. The sample's time point label is to be understood as: patch test 3, about 24 weeks after DPC sensitization. Explained via the paper, the treatment or condition label denotes: therapeutic diphenylcyclopropenone sensitization with weekly scalp DPC. Blood at each patch-test visit was drawn before the patch test was applied. Patients were eligible if aged 18 to 70, diagnosed with alopecia and judged suitable for DPC therapy, and pregnant patients were excluded. Total RNA was extracted from unfractionated whole blood collected in Tempus Blood RNA tubes.

This entry belongs to a study of human T cells and chemical hapten exposure (dated by TCRdb to the early 2020s). Study-level background: For sensitization, 2% DPC in acetone was applied to a roughly 2 cm by roughly 2 cm area of upper inner arm skin. The libraries were sequenced as a pool, and the TCR yield per sample differed mostly because of small variations in library volumes within the pool. The patient cohort, mostly female, included alopecia areata with under or over 50% scalp involvement, alopecia totalis and alopecia universalis. For TCR sequencing, blood came from some 31 alopecia patients at anywhere from one to four time points (pre-sensitization, 2, 6 and 24 weeks). Blood was sampled from patients pre-sensitization (week 0) and at 2, 6 and about 24 weeks after DPC sensitization. Patch testing was done on the upper back using Finn chambers containing 0.01% DPC, and results were scored after 6 days according to International Contact Dermatitis Research Group standards. This study followed changes in the peripheral blood TCR repertoire in vivo during primary and secondary sensitization of alopecia patients to the hapten diphenylcyclopropenone (DPC). Weekly therapeutic DPC doses were additionally applied to the scalp of patients throughout the approximately 25-week study period. General study outcomes and caveats: Because all patients had alopecia, a presumed autoimmune disease, the immune response of the patients might differ from that of healthy individuals. DPC sensitization did not change the number of TCRs with a frequency above 1 in 1000, and there was no evidence of changes in global repertoire structure. Significantly more large CDR3 similarity clusters were formed by expanded TCRs than by pre-sensitization or healthy control sets, consistent with antigen-driven responses. A positive correlation was found between the number of PT1 expanded TCRs and patch test score, with significance reached at thresholds 8, 16 and 32 but not 4. Repeated subsampling changed both the strength of the expansion versus patch-test correlation and the threshold at which that correlation became significant.

Libraries were built with RACE. Sequencing relied on a NextSeq 500. Library preparation attached unique molecular identifiers to individual cDNA molecules for quantitative, reproducible TCR counting. Both TCR alpha and TCR beta chains were sequenced from each blood RNA sample. The study's own analysis went as follows. Samples had a median of about 96,000 TCRs, with a range from about 23,224 to 750,000. V, J and CDR3 annotation of the TCR reads was carried out using the Decombinator software suite. Every sample was subsampled to the same number of TCRs (28,000) for the PS versus PT1 abundance plots. TCRs were defined as expanded if absent before sensitization and observed at least eight times at the 2-week time point. TCRdb trimmed the raw reads at Q25, called clones with MiXCR and kept productive beta chains. CDR3 protein sequences are deduplicated, and each keeps its most common genes and DNA. For this entry, the V and J calls and clone size follow TCRdb and not the study's own pipeline. The table for this sample lists 70,000 to 90,000 distinct CDR3 sequences; 10% to 13% of them were counted only once. In total, the top ten clones hold approximately 3.5% of the sample.

In this chain, TRBV20-1 is recombined with TRBJ2-7, with a tentative D gene TRBD1 over 5 matching bases. Sequenced material: whole blood, taken in connection with sensitization to the hapten diphenylcyclopropenone (DPC). This clonotype was sampled from a woman aged 50 to 60 with alopecia areata. Some clones in this sample may be carry-over from other donors' samples. The CDR3 protein is CSARDRVRHYEQYF. The bases read TGCAGTGCTAGAGACAGGGTACGGCACTACGAGCAGTACTTC.